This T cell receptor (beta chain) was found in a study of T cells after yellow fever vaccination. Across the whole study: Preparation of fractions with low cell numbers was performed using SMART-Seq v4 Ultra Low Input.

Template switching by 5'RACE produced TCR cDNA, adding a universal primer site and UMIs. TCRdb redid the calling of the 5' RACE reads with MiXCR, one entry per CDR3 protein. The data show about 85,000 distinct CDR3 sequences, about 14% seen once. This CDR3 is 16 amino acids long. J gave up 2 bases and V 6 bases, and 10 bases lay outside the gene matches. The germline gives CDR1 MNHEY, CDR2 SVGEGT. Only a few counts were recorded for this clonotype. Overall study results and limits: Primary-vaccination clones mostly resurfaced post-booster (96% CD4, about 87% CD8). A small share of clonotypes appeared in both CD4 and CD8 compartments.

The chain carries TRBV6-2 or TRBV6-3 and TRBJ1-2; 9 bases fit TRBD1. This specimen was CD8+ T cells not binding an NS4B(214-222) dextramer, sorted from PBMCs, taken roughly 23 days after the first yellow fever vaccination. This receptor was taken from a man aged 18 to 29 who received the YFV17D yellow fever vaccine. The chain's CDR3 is CASRYTGTGLNYGYTF. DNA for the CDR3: TGTGCCAGCAGATACACCGGGACAGGGTTGAACTATGGCTACACCTTC.